These 28 T cell receptor beta chains originate from one sample sequenced in a study of blood T cell repertoires in COVID-19. Only in-frame clones appear in the TCRdb table, and some are missing; sequencing was by immunoSEQ multiplex PCR. The repertoire holds some 260,000 clones, with more than 75% as singletons. The specimen sequenced was peripheral blood. The receptors come from a woman aged 40 to 50 who had recovered from COVID-19.

The CDR3 protein is CASSLVTGEAFF. CDR3 coding DNA: TGTGCCAGCAGCTTAGTGACAGGTGAAGCTTTCTTT. The chain links TRBV13 to TRBJ1-1, with a possible D match to TRBD1 (6 bases). V lost 1 base and J lost 7, with 7 bases in between. CDR3 size: 12 residues. Germline CDR1 and CDR2: PRHDT and FYEKMQ (reference sequence).

This chain connects TRBV19 to TRBJ2-5; D remains unclear. The germline gives CDR1 LNHDA, CDR2 SQIVND (reference sequence). The V gene lost 4 bases and the J gene lost 5 bases, with 8 bases spanning the gap. This CDR3 has 12 residues. Here the CDR3 DNA reads TGTGCCAGTAGTACAGCGCTGGAGACCCAGTACTTC. The encoded protein is CASSTALETQYF.

V usage is TRBV28 and J usage is TRBJ1-5, with 11 bases lining up with TRBD1. Germline CDR1 reads MDHEN; CDR2 reads SYDVKM. This CDR3 region has 14 residues. J was trimmed by 6 bases and V by 6 bases; bases with no gene match: 4. The chain's CDR3 is CASRRTGGVQPQHF. For the CDR3, the DNA is TGTGCCAGCAGGCGGACAGGGGGCGTTCAGCCCCAGCATTTT.

This clone was detected only a few times. The chain combines TRBV7-9 with TRBJ2-6, with 14 bases aligning to TRBD2. Germline V CDR1 and CDR2: SEHNR, FQNEAQ (reference sequence). Unmatched junction bases numbered 9, after V lost 5 bases and J lost 0 bases. The CDR3 is made up of 20 amino acids. The DNA for the CDR3 is TGTGCCAGCAGCGGGGGACTAGCGGGAGTCAGGGACTCTGGGGCCAACGTCCTGACTTTC. Amino acid sequence: CASSGGLAGVRDSGANVLTF.

The rearrangement joins TRBV4-3 to TRBJ1-4, with 7 bases fitting TRBD1. The CDR3 is 16 residues long. Germline values: CDR1 LGHNA, CDR2 YSLEER. With V trimmed by 0 bases and J by 7 bases, 8 bases remained unmatched. The CDR3 DNA sequence: TGCGCCAGCAGCCAAGATCCGGGGCAGGGGGGTGAAAAACTGTTTTTT. This gives the protein CASSQDPGQGGEKLFF.

V and J are TRBV27 and TRBJ1-2; D gene unclear. The CDR3 sequence is 15 residues long. Germline V gene lookup returns CDR1 MNHEY and CDR2 SMNVEV (reference sequence). Trimming stripped 6 bases from V and 8 bases from J, with 22 bases between. The CDR3 bases are TGTGCCAGCAGGACCGCCCCTGGGCAGCCGCTCGGCTACACCTTC. It specifies CASRTAPGQPLGYTF.

The chain couples TRBV7-2 to TRBJ2-5, with D possibly TRBD1 on 5 matching bases. The germline gives CDR1 SGHTA, CDR2 FQGNSA. V was shortened by 3 bases and J by 0 bases, with 8 bases between the two germline ends. CDR3 size: 14 residues. CDR3: CASSFLGHQETQYF. The CDR3 DNA sequence: TGTGCCAGCAGCTTCCTGGGGCACCAAGAGACCCAGTACTTC.

This clone was detected once. This chain uses TRBV11-2 with TRBJ1-2, with 11 positions matching TRBD1. V dropped 5 bases and J dropped 4; count of bases not matched to a gene: 6. Germline V gives CDR1 SGHAT, CDR2 FQNNGV. The CDR3 has 15 amino acids. The CDR3 nucleotides are TGTGCCAGCAGCCCCCGGACAGGGGGCACCTATGGCTACACCTTC. Its protein product is CASSPRTGGTYGYTF.

The chain has TRBV19 and TRBJ1-5; TRBD1 aligns across 11 bases. With 3 bases clipped from V and 6 bases from J, the junction kept 4 bases outside the gene matches. CDR3 size: 15 residues. The germline CDR1 and CDR2 sequences are LNHDA and SQIVND (reference sequence). CDR3 sequence: CASSIGQGAGQPQHF. In nucleotides, the CDR3 is TGTGCCAGTAGTATCGGACAGGGGGCCGGTCAGCCCCAGCATTTT.

The chain is built from TRBV10-3 and TRBJ2-1; 8 bases are shared with TRBD1. The CDR3 extends over 16 amino acids. J was trimmed by 6 bases and V by 6 bases; bases with no gene match: 13. The germline CDR1 and CDR2 sequences are ENHRY and SYGVKD. CDR3 DNA: TGTGCCATCAGCCAGACAGGGGCTCGGACGGGCAATGAGCAGTTCTTC. This codes for CAISQTGARTGNEQFF.

V is TRBV5-6 and J is TRBJ1-2; 8 positions agree with TRBD1. Per the germline V gene, CDR1 is SGHDT and CDR2 is YYEEEE. This CDR3 has 17 residues. The trim removed 3 bases at V and 7 bases at J, leaving 17 bases unmatched. The CDR3 region has the DNA TGTGCCAGCAGCTATTGGGGAAGTGGCAGGGGGCAAGTTGGCTACACCTTC. Residues: CASSYWGSGRGQVGYTF.

This clone has only one observation. V and J are TRBV19 and TRBJ1-2, with D perhaps TRBD1 (6 bases). The germline gives CDR1 LNHDA, CDR2 SQIVND (reference sequence). The germline V and J ends were trimmed by 6 bases and 4 bases, with 12 bases remaining between them. The CDR3 contains 13 residues. The CDR3 protein is CASRMGAAYGYTF. The CDR3 nucleotides are TGTGCCAGTAGGATGGGGGCGGCCTATGGCTACACCTTC. Full variable domain (outside the CDR3, taken from reference TRBV19 and TRBJ1-2): DGGITQSPKYLFRKEGQNVTLSCEQNLNHDAMYWYRQDPGQGLRLIYYSQIVNDFQKGDIAEGYSVSREKKESFPLTVTSAQKNPTAFYLCASRMGAAYGYTFGSGTRLTVV.

This clone was observed a single time. The V call is TRBV27, the J call TRBJ1-5; D remains ambiguous. The germline gives CDR1 MNHEY, CDR2 SMNVEV (reference sequence). This CDR3 is built from 15 residues. Trimming stripped 3 bases from V and 0 bases from J, with 9 bases between. The CDR3 sequence: CASSLAPYSNQPQHF. CDR3 coding DNA: TGTGCCAGCAGTTTGGCCCCGTATAGCAATCAGCCCCAGCATTTT.

For the CDR3, the DNA is TGTGCCAGCACCCTGGGGGGGCGGAACACTGAAGCTTTCTTT. This translates into CASTLGGRNTEAFF. The gene calls are TRBV5-5 and TRBJ1-1; weak D call: TRBD1 (6 bases). The germline V gene has CDR1 SGHKS and CDR2 YYEKEE (reference sequence). The CDR3 sequence is 14 residues long. The V and J ends lost 6 bases and 1 base respectively, with 13 bases between them.

V usage is TRBV7-9 and J usage is TRBJ1-5; D gene unclear. Trimming left V 5 bases short and J 9 bases short, with 23 bases between. The CDR3 runs 16 residues. Germline V gene lookup returns CDR1 SEHNR and CDR2 FQNEAQ (reference sequence). For the CDR3, the DNA is TGTGCCAGCAGCCGCCTCGACACTTACCATCAGTCGCCCCAGCATTTT. Protein product: CASSRLDTYHQSPQHF. Full variable domain (remainder filled in from reference TRBV7-9 and TRBJ1-5): DTGVSQNPRHKITKRGQNVTFRCDPISEHNRLYWYRQTLGQGPEFLTYFQNEAQLEKSRLLSDRFSAERPKGSFSTLEIQRTEQGDSAMYLCASSRLDTYHQSPQHFGDGTRLSIL.

The chain has TRBV4-3 and TRBJ2-2, with TRBD1 matching 7 bases. The germline gives CDR1 LGHNA, CDR2 YSLEER. The junction had 2 bases not matched to a gene; V was cut back by 1 base and J by 3 bases. CDR3 length equals 15 residues. The CDR3 region is CASSQGDRDTGELFF. CDR3 nucleotides: TGCGCCAGCAGCCAAGGAGACAGGGACACCGGGGAGCTGTTTTTT.

This rearrangement joins TRBV25-1 to TRBJ1-2, with D maybe TRBD1 (5 bases). The germline V gene has CDR1 MGHDK and CDR2 SYGVNS. The CDR3 totals 13 residues. The ends were cut back, 8 bases at V and 7 bases at J, with 17 bases in the middle. The CDR3 coding sequence is TGTGCCAGCTGGGGGGGGACCGATTTTGGCTACACCTTC. Its translation is CASWGGTDFGYTF.

There are a few counts of this clone. DNA of the CDR3: TGTGCCAGCAACCCGGGACAACCCTCCTACGAGCAGTACTTC. This sequence encodes CASNPGQPSYEQYF. This chain joins TRBV7-2 and TRBJ2-7; tentatively, D is TRBD1 (6 bases). Germline V gives CDR1 SGHTA, CDR2 FQGNSA. Trimming stripped 7 bases from V and 0 bases from J, with 13 bases between. The CDR3 runs 14 residues.

The chain uses TRBV27 and TRBJ1-5; 8 bases line up with TRBD1. The trim removed 3 bases at V and 0 bases at J, leaving 16 bases unmatched. There are 20 residues in the CDR3. Germline CDR1 reads MNHEY; CDR2 reads SMNVEV (reference sequence). The DNA of the CDR3 is TGTGCCAGCAGTTTTAACCGGGACAGGAGCGGATTTTATAGCAATCAGCCCCAGCATTTT. It specifies CASSFNRDRSGFYSNQPQHF.

The V gene is TRBV6-5, the J gene TRBJ1-1; TRBD1 matches at 12 bases. The germline V gene has CDR1 MNHEY and CDR2 SVGAGI. The CDR3 totals 14 residues. J gave up 11 bases and V 8 bases, and 12 bases lay outside the gene matches. This CDR3 reads CASGRGQGALRAFF. DNA for the CDR3: TGTGCCAGCGGTAGGGGACAGGGGGCATTGAGGGCTTTCTTT.

V is TRBV11-3 and J is TRBJ2-1, with 8 bases lining up with TRBD2. Germline loops: CDR1 SGHNT, CDR2 YENEEA. V was clipped by 2 bases and J by 0 bases; unmatched bases: 9. The CDR3 has 18 amino acids. The CDR3 reads CASSLSLAGHSSYNEQFF. For the CDR3, the DNA is TGTGCCAGCAGCTTATCTCTAGCGGGCCACAGCTCCTACAATGAGCAGTTCTTC.

The V call is TRBV29-1, the J call TRBJ2-1; TRBD1 agrees at 10 bases. Looked up from germline, CDR1 is SQVTM and CDR2 is ANQGSEA. The length of the CDR3 is 12 residues. This CDR3 reads CRGQGTYNEQFF. Here the CDR3 DNA reads TGCAGGGGACAGGGGACCTACAATGAGCAGTTCTTC.

The chain carries TRBV19 and TRBJ2-3; no clear D. The CDR3 spans 13 residues. The V gene lost 1 base and the J gene lost 7 bases, with 9 bases spanning the gap. Germline-derived CDR1 and CDR2 are LNHDA and SQIVND (reference sequence). The CDR3: CASSIGPPYTQYF. In nucleotides, the CDR3 is TGTGCCAGTAGTATAGGGCCCCCTTATACGCAGTATTTT.

As to this clone: Its ends do not fully match the called genes, so a read error is possible. V gene TRBV7-7 combines with J gene TRBJ2-5, with D uncertain. Germline V gene lookup returns CDR1 SSHAT and CDR2 FNYEAQ (reference sequence). The CDR3 is 14 amino acids. The CDR3 sequence is CASSLSPRQETQYF. The CDR3, as DNA: TGTGCTAGCAGCTTATCGCCTAGACAAGAGACCCAGTACTTC.

A few counts support this clone. The genes are TRBV5-1 and TRBJ1-3; D perhaps matches TRBD1 (6 bases). The V and J ends lost 0 bases and 0 bases respectively, with 13 bases between them. Germline CDR1 reads SGHRS; CDR2 reads YFSETQ. The CDR3 sequence is 17 residues long. The CDR3 sequence: CASSLVGGDRSGNTIYF. The CDR3 coding sequence is TGCGCCAGCAGCTTGGTAGGGGGGGACCGCTCTGGAAACACCATATATTTT.

This clone was seen only once. The rearrangement uses TRBV25-1 and TRBJ1-3; D perhaps matches TRBD1 (6 bases). V lost 3 bases and J 0 bases, leaving 15 bases between the germline ends. Germline CDR1 and CDR2: MGHDK and SYGVNS. CDR3 length equals 17 residues. The CDR3 nucleotides are TGTGCCAGCAGTGAGGGGGGGGCCGGTGTCTCTGGAAACACCATATATTTT. Its translation: CASSEGGAGVSGNTIYF.

V usage is TRBV7-9 and J usage is TRBJ2-5; possible D gene TRBD2, 6 bases. V gave up 5 bases and J gave up 0 bases, with 19 bases separating them. CDR1 is SEHNR and CDR2 is FQNEAQ in the germline V gene (reference sequence). This CDR3 comprises 17 residues. CDR3 nucleotide sequence: TGTGCCAGCAGCCCCGGGGGAGGCCATACCCACCAAGAGACCCAGTACTTC. It codes for CASSPGGGHTHQETQYF.

V usage is TRBV10-3 and J usage is TRBJ2-3, with D perhaps TRBD2 (6 bases). Germline values: CDR1 ENHRY, CDR2 SYGVKD. The CDR3 contains 14 residues. Between the trimmed V and J ends, which lost 11 bases and 0 bases, there was a span of 15 bases. CDR3 protein: CAARDWISTDTQYF. As DNA, the CDR3 is TGTGCCGCCAGGGACTGGATAAGCACAGATACGCAGTATTTT.